Listed below are T cell receptor beta chains from one sample, sequenced in a study of PD-1 blockade in mismatch repair-deficient tumors. Sequencing used immunoSEQ multiplex PCR; TCRdb keeps in-frame clones, though not all of them. The table records about 20,000 clones, about four fifths of them present only once. The material sequenced was peripheral blood, taken 2 weeks after starting pembrolizumab. The receptors derive from an adult with mismatch repair-deficient cancer. The CDR3 runs from the conserved cysteine through the conserved F or W. The D gene is left open where the match is weak. Clone size is shown for a subset of rows, as once, few, many or a class of expanded clone.

D gene,CDR3 length,J gene,V gene,clone size,CDR3 DNA,CDR3 protein
-,13,TRBJ2-3,TRBV30,-,TGTGCCTGGGGGGTAGGAGGCACAGATACGCAGTATTTT,CAWGVGGTDTQYF
TRBD2,16,TRBJ2-1,TRBV5-1,-,TGCGCCAGCAGCTTAAGGAGAACTAGCGGGAGGTATGAGCAGTTCTTC,CASSLRRTSGRYEQFF
-,12,TRBJ2-3,TRBV5-1,-,TGCGCCAGCATCGGAGAGACCGATACGCAGTATTTT,CASIGETDTQYF
-,16,TRBJ2-7,TRBV21-1,-,TGTGCCAGCAGCAAAGAATCGGGGACAGGGGGGTACGAGCAGTACTTC,CASSKESGTGGYEQYF
TRBD1,14,TRBJ1-5,TRBV6-1,-,TGTGCCAGCAGTGAAAGCAGGGGGCTTCAGCCCCAGCATTTT,CASSESRGLQPQHF
-,16,TRBJ1-1,TRBV7-9,-,TGTGCCAGCAGCTTGAGCCCGGGACTCATATACACTGAAGCTTTCTTT,CASSLSPGLIYTEAFF
TRBD2,16,TRBJ2-3,TRBV7-8,once,TGTGCCAGCAGCTTAGGTGCTCGCGGGAGGGTAGATACGCAGTATTTT,CASSLGARGRVDTQYF
-,16,TRBJ1-2,TRBV7-9,-,TGTGCCAGCAGCTCACAGGGAAGCAAACATAACTATGGCTACACCTTC,CASSSQGSKHNYGYTF
TRBD2,16,TRBJ2-5,TRBV5-4,-,TGTGCCAGCAGCAACGGACTAGCGGGTAGACAAGAGACCCAGTACTTC,CASSNGLAGRQETQYF
-,13,TRBJ2-7,TRBV29-1,few,TGCAGCGTGGACAGCGGGTCCGGGTACGAGCAGTACTTC,CSVDSGSGYEQYF
-,13,TRBJ1-4,TRBV15,few,TGTGCCACCAGCAGAGGGACAGAAGAAAAACTGTTTTTT,CATSRGTEEKLFF
-,16,TRBJ2-3,TRBV19,-,TGTGCCAGTAGTCTAGGACCTATTTGGTTCACAGATACGCAGTATTTT,CASSLGPIWFTDTQYF
-,11,TRBJ2-5,TRBV20-1,-,TGCAGTGCTGGCCCAAAAGAGACCCAGTACTTC,CSAGPKETQYF
-,14,TRBJ2-5,TRBV9,once,TGTGCCAGCAGCCCTCTTTCCGGGAGAGAGACCCAGTACTTC,CASSPLSGRETQYF
-,16,TRBJ2-1,TRBV18,-,TGTGCCAGCTCACCCTTAGGACGCACATCCTACAATGAGCAGTTCTTC,CASSPLGRTSYNEQFF
TRBD1,14,TRBJ2-1,TRBV7-6,-,TGTGCCAGCAGCCGCAGAACAGGGGACGATGAGCAGTTCTTC,CASSRRTGDDEQFF
-,15,TRBJ1-4,TRBV4-3,-,TGCGCCAGCAGCCCAACGAGGGTTCGCGGGGAAAAACTGTTTTTT,CASSPTRVRGEKLFF
-,16,TRBJ2-1,TRBV13,once,TGTGCCAGCAGCTTCCCAATCACCGGCTCCTACAATGAGCAGTTCTTC,CASSFPITGSYNEQFF
-,14,TRBJ2-7,TRBV7-9,once,TGTGCCAGCAGCTTAGGCTCCTTGGTAGCCGAGCAGTACTTC,CASSLGSLVAEQYF
-,18,TRBJ2-2,TRBV28,-,TGTGCCAGCACACGCGGGACCGAGACAGGGACGTACACCGGGGAGCTGTTTTTT,CASTRGTETGTYTGELFF
-,16,TRBJ2-1,TRBV14,-,TGTGCCAGCAGCCAAGTCGGGGGCGACTCCTACAATGAGCAGTTCTTC,CASSQVGGDSYNEQFF
-,14,TRBJ2-2,TRBV28,-,TGTGCCAGCAGTCGAGCCGTCAACACCGGGGAGCTGTTTTTT,CASSRAVNTGELFF